The 14 T cell receptor beta chains presented below share a single source sample, sequenced in a study of T cell responses to AZD1222 COVID-19 vaccine. Here immunoSEQ multiplex PCR was the method, and the copy in TCRdb shows in-frame clones only, minus some. Seen here are about 76,000 clones, 70% to 80% observed once, and the top ten hold approximately 27%. Sample: peripheral blood, taken 28 days after the second dose of the MenACWY control vaccine. The origin of the receptors is an adult who received the MenACWY meningococcal vaccine as a control.

This clone was counted once. The chain is built from TRBV18 and TRBJ2-7; D possibly corresponds to TRBD1 (5 bases). Per germline, CDR1 KGHSH and CDR2 LQKENI. The CDR3 length is 17 residues. V was shortened by 4 bases and J by 1 base, with 20 bases between the two germline ends. DNA of the CDR3: TGTGCCAGCTCACTTACTCCATCTCGTTCAGGGTCCTACGAGCAGTACTTC. Encoded protein: CASSLTPSRSGSYEQYF.

The chain links TRBV9 to TRBJ1-1; D unclear. The V gene lost 0 bases and the J gene lost 4 bases, with 10 bases spanning the gap. The CDR3 loop spans 14 amino acids. Looked up from germline, CDR1 is SGDLS and CDR2 is YYNGEE. The CDR3 sequence is CASSVALGGTEAFF. The CDR3 DNA is TGTGCCAGCAGCGTAGCTTTGGGTGGCACTGAAGCTTTCTTT.

The chain uses TRBV5-5 and TRBJ1-1, with D unclear. This CDR3 comprises 15 residues. Germline loops: CDR1 SGHKS, CDR2 YYEKEE (reference sequence). The ends were cut back, 0 bases at V and 3 bases at J, with 12 bases in the middle. The CDR3 sequence: CASSLGDLEDTEAFF. The CDR3 DNA sequence: TGTGCCAGCAGCTTGGGGGATTTAGAGGACACTGAAGCTTTCTTT.

This chain uses TRBV15 with TRBJ1-5, with TRBD1 as a possible D gene (5 bases). The CDR3 is 13 amino acids. In germline, CDR1 is LNHNV, CDR2 YYDKDF (reference sequence). Between the trimmed V and J ends, which lost 5 bases and 5 bases, there was a span of 10 bases. The CDR3 here is CATSLGDDQPQHF. The CDR3 DNA reads as TGTGCCACCAGCTTGGGGGACGATCAGCCCCAGCATTTT.

This clone has more than one count but fewer than ten. The rearrangement links TRBV5-1 to TRBJ2-3; tentatively, D is TRBD1 (5 bases). CDR1 SGHRS and CDR2 YFSETQ come from the germline V gene. This CDR3 contains 14 residues. Trimming left V 5 bases short and J 0 bases short, with 10 bases between. The DNA for the CDR3 is TGCGCCAGCAGAGACAGAGTCAGCACAGATACGCAGTATTTT. Translated: CASRDRVSTDTQYF.

This clone was counted between two and nine times. CDR3 nucleotide sequence: TGTGCCAGCAGCCCACCCCTATGGAAAACTCAGAGCTCCTATAATTCACCCCTCCACTTT. Amino acids: CASSPPLWKTQSSYNSPLHF. The J gene is TRBJ1-6, the V gene TRBV14; D is undetermined. Between the trimmed V and J ends, which lost 4 bases and 0 bases, there was a span of 22 bases. The germline V gene has CDR1 SGHDN and CDR2 FVKESK. The CDR3 contains 20 residues.

This clone was seen once. The gene calls are TRBV7-3 and TRBJ2-5; 8 nucleotides match TRBD2. Germline CDR1 is SGHTA and CDR2 is FQGTGA. J gave up 5 bases and V 2 bases, and 7 bases lay outside the gene matches. This CDR3 comprises 15 residues. CDR3 region: CASSLGGRIGETQYF. CDR3 nucleotide sequence: TGTGCCAGCAGCTTAGGCGGGAGGATAGGGGAGACCCAGTACTTC. Together with reference TRBV7-3 and TRBJ2-5, the CDR3 gives the full variable domain: GAGVSQTPSNKVTEKGKYVELRCDPISGHTALYWYRQSLGQGPEFLIYFQGTGAADDSGLPNDRFFAVRPEGSVSTLKIQRTERGDSAVYLCASSLGGRIGETQYFGPGTRLLVL.

The chain's CDR3 is CASSLDLGRMTYGYTF. CDR3 nucleotide sequence: TGTGCCAGCAGCTTAGACTTGGGGCGGATGACCTATGGCTACACCTTC. This chain links TRBV7-2 with TRBJ1-2, with TRBD1 as a possible D gene (5 bases). The germline V and J ends were trimmed by 1 base and 4 bases, with 16 bases remaining between them. This CDR3 region has 16 residues. Looked up from germline, CDR1 is SGHTA and CDR2 is FQGNSA.

The V gene is TRBV28, the J gene TRBJ2-7, with a possible D match to TRBD2 (6 bases). The V end was cut by 2 bases, the J end by 7 bases, with 15 bases between. Germline CDR1 MDHEN, CDR2 SYDVKM. CDR3 length: 14 amino acids. CDR3: CASSLTELAEEQYF. CDR3 in DNA: TGTGCCAGCAGTTTAACCGAACTAGCTGAGGAGCAGTACTTC.

The table lists this clone with many counts. The genes are TRBV4-2 and TRBJ2-2; D tentatively reads TRBD1 or TRBD2 (5 bases each). This CDR3 has 15 amino acids. The germline V and J ends were trimmed by 0 bases and 6 bases, with 11 bases remaining between them. Per germline, CDR1 LGHNA and CDR2 YNFKEQ. CDR3 DNA: TGTGCCAGCAGCCAAGAACCCGGGGCGGCCGGGGAGCTGTTTTTT. Residues: CASSQEPGAAGELFF.

V usage is TRBV7-2 and J usage is TRBJ1-1, with a tentative D call TRBD1 (5 bases). V gave up 3 bases and J gave up 8 bases, with 16 bases separating them. The CDR3 spans 14 residues. CDR1 is SGHTA, CDR2 FQGNSA, per germline. The chain's CDR3 is CASSFGGARGEAFF. CDR3 nucleotide sequence: TGTGCCAGCAGCTTTGGAGGGGCCCGAGGGGAAGCTTTCTTT.

The CDR3 DNA reads as TGTGCCAGCTGTAGGGGAACTGAAGCTTTCTTT. Protein product: CASCRGTEAFF. The chain employs TRBV2 and TRBJ1-1; possibly TRBD1 for D (5 bases). The length of the CDR3 is 11 residues. Per germline, CDR1 SNHLY and CDR2 FYNNEI. The ends were cut back, 8 bases at V and 5 bases at J, with 9 bases in the middle.

This clone was picked up a small number of times. This chain joins TRBV5-6 and TRBJ1-2; D is uncertain. The CDR3 covers 13 residues. With 0 bases removed from V and 8 bases from J, the gap between germline ends came to 11 bases. Germline V lookup: CDR1 SGHDT, CDR2 YYEEEE. The CDR3 is CASSLGDGQGYTF. As DNA, the CDR3 is TGTGCCAGCAGCTTGGGAGACGGGCAAGGCTACACCTTC. Full variable domain (rest looked up from reference TRBV5-6 and TRBJ1-2): DAGVTQSPTHLIKTRGQQVTLRCSPKSGHDTVSWYQQALGQGPQFIFQYYEEEERQRGNFPDRFSGHQFPNYSSELNVNALLLGDSALYLCASSLGDGQGYTFGSGTRLTVV.

The chain is built from TRBV5-5 and TRBJ2-6, with D tentatively TRBD1 (6 bases). The germline CDR1 and CDR2 sequences are SGHKS and YYEKEE (reference sequence). Trimming removed 4 bases from V and 1 base from J, with 21 bases in between. The CDR3 is 19 residues long. CDR3 nucleotides: TGTGCCAGCAGCCTCAGGGGCGGCCCAGCTTGGTCTGGGGCCAACGTCCTGACTTTC. This translates into CASSLRGGPAWSGANVLTF.